A single sample gave rise to the 6 T cell receptor beta chains below, sequenced in a study of cytomegalovirus exposure and HLA in healthy donors. The PCR used 60 Vbeta and 13 Jbeta primers. Repertoires were generated with immunoSEQ multiplex PCR, while TCRdb's copy carries only in-frame clones and drops some. The table has about 150,000 clones, 60% to 85% seen once. The source material was PBMCs. All receptors derive from a woman between 40 and 55 years old in good health and CMV-seronegative.

The genes are TRBV5-1 and TRBJ2-2, with D tentatively TRBD1 (6 bases). V lost 4 bases and J lost 2, with 9 bases in between. Germline V lookup: CDR1 SGHRS, CDR2 YFSETQ. The CDR3 is 14 amino acids. CDR3 residues: CASSTDSNTGELFF. The CDR3 coding sequence is TGCGCCAGCAGCACGGACAGTAACACCGGGGAGCTGTTTTTT. The full variable domain, completed using reference TRBV5-1 and TRBJ2-2, is KAGVTQTPRYLIKTRGQQVTLSCSPISGHRSVSWYQQTPGQGLQFLFEYFSETQRNKGNFPGRFSGRQFSNSRSEMNVSTLELGDSALYLCASSTDSNTGELFFGEGSRLTVL.

Only one count was recorded for this clone. The V call is TRBV5-1, the J call TRBJ2-5, with TRBD1 matching 10 bases. This CDR3 spans 15 amino acids. CDR1 and CDR2 from the germline V gene are SGHRS and YFSETQ. V gave up 1 base and J gave up 5 bases; unmatched junction bases: 5. CDR3 amino acids: CASSLRGQGSETQYF. For the CDR3, the DNA is TGCGCCAGCAGCTTGAGGGGACAGGGGTCGGAGACCCAGTACTTC.

This clone was counted between two and nine times. V is TRBV7-9 and J is TRBJ1-3; D gene uncertain. V lost 5 bases, J lost 1 base, and 12 bases lay in between. CDR1 and CDR2 (germline): SEHNR, FQNEAQ (reference sequence). The CDR3 has 15 amino acids. The CDR3 loop is CASSPLGASGNTIYF. DNA of the CDR3: TGTGCCAGCAGCCCTCTGGGAGCGTCTGGAAACACCATATATTTT.

A few counts support this clone. The J gene is TRBJ2-5, the V gene TRBV7-9; no reliable D call. The J call is in doubt because the DNA end fits TRBJ2-7 better. CDR1 SEHNR and CDR2 FQNEAQ come from the germline V gene (reference sequence). This CDR3 comprises 12 residues. CDR3 sequence (DNA): TGTGCCAGCAGCTCCGAGTACTACGAGCAGTACTTC. Protein: CASSSEYYEQYF.

This chain joins TRBV18 and TRBJ1-4, with D unclear. Deletions cut 3 bases from V and 4 bases from J, with 12 bases between. The V gene's germline CDR1 is KGHSH and CDR2 LQKENI. CDR3 length equals 15 residues. This CDR3 is CASSPLREDNEKLFF. DNA for the CDR3: TGTGCCAGCTCACCGCTCCGGGAGGATAATGAAAAACTGTTTTTT.

This clone was counted a single time. The rearrangement joins TRBV18 to TRBJ2-7, with 12 bases fitting TRBD1. The germline V gene has CDR1 KGHSH and CDR2 LQKENI. The CDR3 contains 15 residues. V trimming: 2 bases; J trimming: 7 bases; junction bases outside the gene matches: 6. The CDR3: CASSPKGQGASEQYF. The DNA for the CDR3 is TGTGCCAGCTCACCAAAGGGACAGGGGGCGTCGGAGCAGTACTTC.